This T cell receptor (beta chain) stems from a study of response to subunit inactivated influenza vaccine. TCRdb reprocessed the RT-PCR reads with MiXCR, giving one entry per CDR3 protein. The sample includes about 540,000 distinct CDR3 sequences, around 21% of them seen just once. Trimming took 4 bases from V and 3 from J; bases not matched to a gene: 6. The germline CDR1 and CDR2 sequences are LGHNA and YNFKEQ. This CDR3 has 14 amino acids. This clonotype was counted a few times. The same data also went into a second study, on T cells expressing NK-cell markers. From that paper: Template switching by 5'RACE with UMIs generated the TCR beta cDNA. According to the study, TCR beta repertoires originated from sorted CD3+CD56+NKG2C+, CD3+CD56+NKG2C- and CD3+CD56-NKG2C+ T cells.

The source was CD4+ T cells sorted from PBMCs, collected 12 days after vaccination. The rearrangement uses TRBV4-2 and TRBJ2-7; 7 bases are shared with TRBD1. The clonotype originates from a man aged 45-65 years who received an inactivated influenza vaccine. CDR3 sequence (DNA): TGTGCCAGCAGCCCCGACCGACAGGGCTACGAGCAGTACTTC. It translates to CASSPDRQGYEQYF.